A single T cell receptor (beta chain) is shown here with its context. This record belongs to a study of Ad26.COV2.S vaccination and SARS-CoV-2 variants. Treatment indicated: around 19 received Ad26.COV2.S at low or high dose, single or two shots; about 5 received placebo; per-sample allocation not given. Sampling was performed 63 days after the first vaccine or placebo injection. The protocol was immunoSEQ multiplex PCR, while the TCRdb copy is restricted to in-frame clones and leaves out a portion. The sample consists of about half a million clones, 89% of them appearing once. The input for sequencing was peripheral blood, taken in a trial of Ad26.COV2.S vaccine versus placebo. The TCR comes from a person aged 18 to 59 who received the Ad26.COV2.S COVID-19 vaccine or a placebo.

The CDR3 nucleotides are TGCGCCAGCAGCTTGGTGGGCGGGTTGAACACTGAAGCTTTCTTT. Amino acid sequence: CASSLVGGLNTEAFF. The chain carries TRBV5-1 and TRBJ1-1; the D is unclear. This CDR3 is 15 amino acids long. V shed 0 bases and J shed 0 bases, with 9 bases lying between them. The germline gives CDR1 SGHRS, CDR2 YFSETQ.